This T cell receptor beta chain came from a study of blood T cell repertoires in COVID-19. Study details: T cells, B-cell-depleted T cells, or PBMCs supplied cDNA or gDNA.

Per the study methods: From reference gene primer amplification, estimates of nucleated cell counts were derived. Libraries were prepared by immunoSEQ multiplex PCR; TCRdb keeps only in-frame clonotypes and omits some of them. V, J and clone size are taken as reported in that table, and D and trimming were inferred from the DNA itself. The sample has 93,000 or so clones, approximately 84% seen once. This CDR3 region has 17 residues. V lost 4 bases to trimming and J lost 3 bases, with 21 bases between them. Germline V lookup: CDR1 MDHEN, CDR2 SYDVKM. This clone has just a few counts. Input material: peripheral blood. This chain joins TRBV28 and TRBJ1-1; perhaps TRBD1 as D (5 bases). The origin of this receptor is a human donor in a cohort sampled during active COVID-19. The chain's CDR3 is CASSSGRGLTWDTEAFF. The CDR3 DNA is TGTGCCAGCAGTTCCGGACGGGGACTTACCTGGGACACTGAAGCTTTCTTT. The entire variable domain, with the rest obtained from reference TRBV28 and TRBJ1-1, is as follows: DVKVTQSSRYLVKRTGEKVFLECVQDMDHENMFWYRQDPGLGLRLIYFSYDVKMKEKGDIPEGYSVSREKKERFSLILESASTNQTSMYLCASSSGRGLTWDTEAFFGQGTRLTVV.